The present T cell receptor beta chain was sequenced within a study of immune cell composition in non-small cell lung cancer. Broader study findings: Lung adenocarcinomas had lower top 10 clone scores and clonality than squamous tumours. Clones >0.5% enriched in tumour were rarer in adenocarcinoma (roughly 35%) than squamous (about 80%).

Profiled with immunoSEQ multiplex PCR; TCRdb holds only in-frame clones, not every one. The data contain 1,500 to 2,000 clones, more than 75% of them singletons. A remark on this clone: No antigen is known for it.

The receptor's source is a human donor with non-small cell lung cancer. The source material was lung tumor tissue.

The CDR3 bases are TGTGCCAGCAGTTCGCGGGGTGAGACCCAGTACTTC. Protein product: CASSSRGETQYF. The chain combines TRBV6-6 with TRBJ2-5; D is possibly TRBD2 (6 bases). The V and J ends lost 4 bases and 5 bases respectively, with 8 bases between them. CDR1 MNHNY and CDR2 SVGAGI come from the germline V gene (reference sequence). The CDR3 length is 12 residues.